This TCR beta chain was sequenced during a study of identical twins. In TCRdb, the 5' RACE reads were re-called with MiXCR into one record per CDR3 protein. The table lists hundreds of thousands of distinct CDR3 sequences, approximately 6% of them singletons. This clonotype was counted at least ten times. The junction had 14 bases not matched to a gene; V was cut back by 6 bases and J by 6 bases. The germline V gene has CDR1 DFQATT and CDR2 SNEGSKA (reference sequence). The CDR3 sequence is 15 residues long. The sample was naive T cells sorted from blood. The rearrangement uses TRBV20-1 and TRBJ2-3; 8 nucleotides align to TRBD2. The TCR sequence derives from a man aged 18-30 years in good health. The CDR3 loop is CSAEKRETLEDTQYF. CDR3 coding DNA: TGCAGTGCCGAGAAGCGGGAGACCTTGGAGGATACGCAGTATTTT.